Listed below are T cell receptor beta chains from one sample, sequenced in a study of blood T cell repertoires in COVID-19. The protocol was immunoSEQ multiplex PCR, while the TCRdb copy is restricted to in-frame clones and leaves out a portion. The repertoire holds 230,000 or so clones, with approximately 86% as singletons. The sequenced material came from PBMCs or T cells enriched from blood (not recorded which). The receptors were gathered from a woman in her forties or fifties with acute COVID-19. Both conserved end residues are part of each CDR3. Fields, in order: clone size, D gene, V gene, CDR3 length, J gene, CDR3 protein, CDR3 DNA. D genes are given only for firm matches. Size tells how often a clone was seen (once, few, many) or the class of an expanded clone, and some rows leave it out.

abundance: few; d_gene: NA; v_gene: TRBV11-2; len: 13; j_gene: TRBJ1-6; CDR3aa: CASSLGTYSPLHF; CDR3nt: TGTGCCAGCAGCTTAGGGACATATTCACCCCTCCACTTT
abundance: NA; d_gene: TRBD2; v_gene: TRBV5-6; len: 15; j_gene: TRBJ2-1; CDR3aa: CASSLLLAGVGEQFF; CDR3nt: TGTGCCAGCAGCTTGCTACTAGCGGGAGTGGGTGAGCAGTTCTTC
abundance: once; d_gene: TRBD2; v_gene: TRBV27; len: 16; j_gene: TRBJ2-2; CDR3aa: CASSFSLAGGPGELFF; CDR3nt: TGTGCCAGCAGTTTCTCACTAGCGGGAGGGCCGGGGGAGCTGTTTTTT
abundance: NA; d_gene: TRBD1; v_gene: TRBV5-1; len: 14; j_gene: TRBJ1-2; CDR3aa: CASSRTGGNYGYTF; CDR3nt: TGCGCCAGCAGCCGGACAGGGGGGAACTATGGCTACACCTTC
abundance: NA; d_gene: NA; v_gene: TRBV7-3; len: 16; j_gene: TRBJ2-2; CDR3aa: CASSLTKTMNTGELFF; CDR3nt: TGTGCCAGCAGCTTAACTAAGACTATGAACACCGGGGAGCTGTTTTTT
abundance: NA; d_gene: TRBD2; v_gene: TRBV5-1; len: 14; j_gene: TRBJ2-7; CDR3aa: CASSLASGGYEQYF; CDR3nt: TGCGCCAGCAGCTTGGCTAGCGGCGGCTACGAGCAGTACTTC
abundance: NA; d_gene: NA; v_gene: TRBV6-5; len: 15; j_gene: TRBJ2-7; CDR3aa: CASSYGAPSSYEQYF; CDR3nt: TGTGCCAGCAGTTACGGGGCCCCGAGCTCCTACGAGCAGTACTTC
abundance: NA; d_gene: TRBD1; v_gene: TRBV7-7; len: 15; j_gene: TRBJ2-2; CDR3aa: CASSRTGANTGELFF; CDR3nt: TGTGCTAGCAGCCGAACAGGGGCCAACACCGGGGAGCTGTTTTTT
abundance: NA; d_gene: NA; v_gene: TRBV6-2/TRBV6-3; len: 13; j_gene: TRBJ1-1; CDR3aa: CASSQGFHTEAFF; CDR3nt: TGTGCCAGCAGTCAGGGATTTCACACTGAAGCTTTCTTT
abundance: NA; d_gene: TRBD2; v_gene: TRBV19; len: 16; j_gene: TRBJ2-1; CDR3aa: CASSSTSGLDYNEQFF; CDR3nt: TGTGCCAGTAGCTCGACTAGCGGGCTAGACTACAATGAGCAGTTCTTC
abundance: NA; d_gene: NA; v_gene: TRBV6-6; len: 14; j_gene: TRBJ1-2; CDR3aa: CASRAIGGNYGYTF; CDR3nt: TGTGCCAGCAGGGCTATTGGCGGAAACTATGGCTACACCTTC
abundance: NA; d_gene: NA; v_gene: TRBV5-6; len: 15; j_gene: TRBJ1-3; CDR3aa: CASSLDSISGNTIYF; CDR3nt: TGTGCCAGCAGCTTGGACAGCATCTCTGGAAACACCATATATTTT